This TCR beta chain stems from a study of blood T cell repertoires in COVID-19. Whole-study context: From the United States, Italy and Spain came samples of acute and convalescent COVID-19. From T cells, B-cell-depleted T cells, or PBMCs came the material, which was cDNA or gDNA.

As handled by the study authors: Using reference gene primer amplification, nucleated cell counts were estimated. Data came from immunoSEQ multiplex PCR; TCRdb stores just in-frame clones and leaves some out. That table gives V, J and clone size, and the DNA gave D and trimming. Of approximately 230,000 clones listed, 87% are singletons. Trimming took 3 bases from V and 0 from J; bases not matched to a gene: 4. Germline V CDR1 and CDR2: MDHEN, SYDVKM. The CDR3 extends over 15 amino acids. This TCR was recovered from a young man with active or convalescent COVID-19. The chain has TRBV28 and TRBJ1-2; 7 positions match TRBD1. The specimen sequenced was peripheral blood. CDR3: CASSLGGTANYGYTF. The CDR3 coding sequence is TGTGCCAGCAGTTTGGGCGGGACAGCTAACTATGGCTACACCTTC.